The present TCR beta chain was sequenced within a study of radiation and T cells in renal cell carcinoma. Overall study: Nephrectomy followed 15 Gy stereotactic body radiation by 4 weeks.

Sample time point: baseline pretreatment blood. The treatment here: 15 Gy SBRT to primary tumor, nephrectomy 4 weeks later. The tumor was a clear cell renal cell carcinoma. As for this clone: No antigen is known for it.

The table came from immunoSEQ multiplex PCR; TCRdb's copy has only in-frame clones and leaves some out. The table shows approximately 110,000 clones, with roughly 80% occurring only once. Overall study findings and caveats: Without pretreatment biopsies, baseline tumor clonotype presence was undetermined. In blood, top tumor clones expanded by 2 weeks, shrinking by 4.

This clonotype originated in a woman aged 55-69 years with renal cell carcinoma. The sequences come from blood, collected from a patient whose treatment included radiotherapy and nephrectomy.

For the CDR3, the DNA is TGTGCCAGCAGCTTAGGGGGAGGGAACACCGGGGAGCTGTTTTTT. Translating it yields CASSLGGGNTGELFF. The chain recombines TRBV7-3 with TRBJ2-2, with D tentatively TRBD2 (6 bases). CDR3 length: 15 residues. Trimming removed 2 bases at V and 1 base at J, with 8 bases between. Germline V gives CDR1 SGHTA, CDR2 FQGTGA. The variable domain in full, with the rest retrieved from reference TRBV7-3 and TRBJ2-2, is GAGVSQTPSNKVTEKGKYVELRCDPISGHTALYWYRQSLGQGPEFLIYFQGTGAADDSGLPNDRFFAVRPEGSVSTLKIQRTERGDSAVYLCASSLGGGNTGELFFGEGSRLTVL.